This TCR beta chain originates from a study of a mutant IDH1 vaccine in newly diagnosed glioma. Only a few counts were recorded for this clone. The antigen remains unidentified. Time point in this sample: week 35, safety follow-up. Mutant IDH1 20-mer peptide, at 300 ug, made up each vaccine dose, with topical imiquimod. Assay: immunoSEQ multiplex PCR; the TCRdb copy retains only in-frame clones and omits some. The repertoire holds about 31,000 clones, with roughly 80% as singletons. The clonotype comes from a woman between 40 and 50 years old with glioma. Material: PBMCs, obtained from a glioma patient whose treatment included an IDH1 peptide vaccine.

CDR3 sequence reads: CASSRTSTGMPLHF. The CDR3 bases are TGTGCCAGCAGCCGCACTAGCACAGGGATGCCCCTCCACTTT. The V and J genes are TRBV11-1 and TRBJ1-6; tentatively, D is TRBD1 (6 bases). Trimming removed 5 bases at V and 13 bases at J, with 18 bases between. Germline V gene data show CDR1 as SGHAT and CDR2 as FQDESV (reference sequence). There are 14 residues in the CDR3.